These 29 T cell receptor beta chains were sequenced from one sample in a study of blood T cell repertoires in COVID-19. TCRdb's copy holds only in-frame clones and misses some; the assay was immunoSEQ multiplex PCR. The repertoire holds 210,000 or so clones, with roughly 80% as singletons. Sequenced material: peripheral blood. Receptors originate from a human donor in a cohort sampled during active COVID-19.

This clone was recorded only once. This chain links TRBV29-1 with TRBJ1-2; a weak D match, TRBD1 (6 bases). Germline V gives CDR1 SQVTM, CDR2 ANQGSEA. V was clipped by 4 bases and J by 3 bases, with 15 bases between them. The CDR3 is 14 residues long. This chain's CDR3 is CSVVGGNLDYGYTF. The DNA for the CDR3 is TGCAGCGTTGTAGGGGGAAACCTCGACTATGGCTACACCTTC. The whole variable domain, filled in from reference TRBV29-1 and TRBJ1-2, reads SAVISQKPSRDICQRGTSLTIQCQVDSQVTMMFWYRQQPGQSLTLIATANQGSEATYESGFVIDKFPISRPNLTFSTLTVSNMSPEDSSIYLCSVVGGNLDYGYTFGSGTRLTVV.

The chain employs TRBV10-3 and TRBJ1-1; D remains unclear. This CDR3 is 12 amino acids long. V lost 7 bases and J lost 5, with 11 bases in between. The germline CDR1 and CDR2 sequences are ENHRY and SYGVKD. In DNA form, the CDR3 reads TGTGCCATCAAGAGGGATGGGACTGAAGCTTTCTTT. It codes for CAIKRDGTEAFF.

This clone has a handful of counts. V is TRBV21-1 and J is TRBJ1-6. TRBV21-1 is shown as a pseudogene. The CDR3 loop spans 14 amino acids. CDR3 nucleotide sequence: TGTGCCAGACTAGACGGCCAAAATAATTCACCCCTCCACTTT. It translates to CARLDGQNNSPLHF.

The V gene is TRBV19, the J gene TRBJ1-5, with D possibly being TRBD1 (6 bases). CDR1 and CDR2 (germline): LNHDA, SQIVND (reference sequence). The CDR3 loop spans 15 amino acids. V gave up 5 bases and J gave up 3 bases, with 14 bases separating them. CDR3 nucleotide sequence: TGTGCCAGTAGTCTCCAGGGGATTATCAATCAGCCCCAGCATTTT. It encodes CASSLQGIINQPQHF.

The rearrangement joins TRBV2 to TRBJ1-6, with D uncertain. The CDR3 is 13 residues long. CDR1 is SNHLY, CDR2 FYNNEI, per germline. Trimming took 8 bases from V and 6 from J, leaving 11 bases between them. The CDR3, as DNA: TGTGCCAGCTCGGTCGCCCCTAATTCACCCCTCCACTTT. It encodes CASSVAPNSPLHF.

V is TRBV11-2 and J is TRBJ1-2; 7 bases are a match to TRBD1. Looked up from germline, CDR1 is SGHAT and CDR2 is FQNNGV. The V and J ends lost 1 base and 0 bases, in that order; junction bases with no gene match: 2. The CDR3 is 15 amino acids. The CDR3 DNA reads TGTGCCAGCAGCTTAGTCCAGGGGGCTAACTATGGCTACACCTTC. It yields the protein CASSLVQGANYGYTF.

The chain is built from TRBV10-3 and TRBJ1-1, with 12 bases fitting TRBD1. Germline loops: CDR1 ENHRY, CDR2 SYGVKD. V dropped 6 bases and J dropped 4; count of bases not matched to a gene: 6. The CDR3 extends over 15 amino acids. Here the CDR3 reads CAIRGTGGVSTEAFF. As DNA, the CDR3 is TGTGCCATCAGGGGGACAGGGGGCGTTAGCACTGAAGCTTTCTTT.

Comments on this clone: In the same sample, other DNA sequences code for this CDR3. The V call is TRBV2, the J call TRBJ2-2, with 7 bases fitting TRBD2. CDR1 is SNHLY and CDR2 is FYNNEI in the germline V gene. The V and J ends lost 2 bases and 5 bases, in that order; junction bases with no gene match: 8. There are 16 residues in the CDR3. The CDR3 sequence: CASSEWELAATGELFF. As DNA, the CDR3 is TGTGCCAGCAGTGAATGGGAGCTAGCGGCTACCGGGGAGCTGTTTTTT.

The rearrangement links TRBV4-3 to TRBJ2-1, with 9 bases that match TRBD1. CDR1 and CDR2 from the germline V gene are LGHNA and YSLEER. This CDR3 is 16 amino acids long. Losses at the gene ends were 3 bases for V and 2 bases for J; bases not matched to a gene: 5. CDR3: CASSQDRGAAYNEQFF. DNA of the CDR3: TGCGCCAGCAGCCAGGACAGGGGAGCCGCCTACAATGAGCAGTTCTTC.

The V gene is TRBV11-2, the J gene TRBJ2-7; TRBD2 aligns across 9 bases. Trimming took 2 bases from V and 4 from J; bases not matched to a gene: 6. CDR3 length: 15 residues. Germline V gene data show CDR1 as SGHAT and CDR2 as FQNNGV. CDR3 nucleotide sequence: TGTGCCAGCAGCTTAAGCGGGAGGCCTACTTACGAGCAGTACTTC. Amino acid sequence: CASSLSGRPTYEQYF.

The chain has TRBV27 and TRBJ2-6; TRBD1 might be the D (5 bases). V was pared by 8 bases and J by 1 base, with 15 bases between. The CDR3 sequence is 16 residues long. Germline CDR1 and CDR2: MNHEY and SMNVEV (reference sequence). CDR3 nucleotides: TGTGCCAGCGGAGTCGACAGCACTTCTGGGGCCAACGTCCTGACTTTC. Its protein is CASGVDSTSGANVLTF.

The rearrangement links TRBV19 to TRBJ2-1; TRBD2 aligns across 7 bases. This CDR3 is 17 amino acids long. Unmatched junction bases numbered 10, after V lost 4 bases and J lost 1 base. The germline gives CDR1 LNHDA, CDR2 SQIVND (reference sequence). In nucleotides, the CDR3 is TGTGCCAGTAGTACCTTTGGGGCTAGCGGTTCCTACAATGAGCAGTTCTTC. Its protein product is CASSTFGASGSYNEQFF.

The J gene is TRBJ1-5, the V gene TRBV10-3, with 7 nucleotides matching TRBD1. The J segment lost 0 bases and the V segment lost 10 bases, leaving 3 bases of the junction unmatched. Germline V gene data show CDR1 as ENHRY and CDR2 as SYGVKD. The CDR3 extends over 13 amino acids. The CDR3 DNA reads TGTGCCACCGGGACAGCTAGCAATCAGCCCCAGCATTTT. This translates into CATGTASNQPQHF.

The J gene is TRBJ2-1, the V gene TRBV15; 8 bases agree with TRBD2. CDR1 and CDR2 (germline): LNHNV, YYDKDF (reference sequence). The CDR3 totals 16 residues. V lost 7 bases to trimming and J lost 8 bases; unmatched junction nucleotides: 16. As DNA, the CDR3 is TGTGCCACCACCGAAACCATAAGGACTAGCCTCGATGAGCAGTTCTTC. Translating gives CATTETIRTSLDEQFF.

This rearrangement joins TRBV24-1 to TRBJ1-5, with D hard to call. This CDR3 has 14 residues. Trimming took 4 bases from V and 4 from J, leaving 10 bases between them. Germline V lookup: CDR1 KGHDR, CDR2 SFDVKD. Here the CDR3 DNA reads TGTGCCACCAGTGAGGCGGGCCAAAATCAGCCCCAGCATTTT. This sequence encodes CATSEAGQNQPQHF.

The chain recombines TRBV6-2 or TRBV6-3 with TRBJ2-7; the match to TRBD2 covers 7 bases. J lost 0 bases, V lost 0 bases, and 8 bases had no gene match. CDR3 length: 17 residues. CDR1 is MNHEY and CDR2 is SVGEGT in the germline V gene. Here the CDR3 reads CASSYSGLAVSSYEQYF. The CDR3 DNA reads TGTGCCAGCAGTTACTCAGGTCTAGCGGTAAGCTCCTACGAGCAGTACTTC.

The CDR3 DNA follows: TGTGCCATTCAAAAGGGGGCGAACACTGAAGCTTTCTTT. As protein: CAIQKGANTEAFF. The V call is TRBV6-5, the J call TRBJ1-1; 7 bases match TRBD1. V lost 10 bases, J lost 1 base, and 6 bases stayed unmatched. The CDR3 totals 13 residues. CDR1 and CDR2 (germline): MNHEY, SVGAGI.

This chain connects TRBV9 to TRBJ2-1, with 10 bases identical to TRBD2. This CDR3 is built from 16 residues. Germline lookup yields CDR1 SGDLS and CDR2 YYNGEE. Germline trimming cut 3 bases from V and 7 bases from J; bases unmatched to any gene: 10. The CDR3 loop reads CASSGSPSGRTNEQFF. The CDR3 DNA reads as TGTGCCAGCAGCGGGTCTCCTAGCGGGAGAACAAATGAGCAGTTCTTC.

The rearrangement uses TRBV7-2 and TRBJ2-7; 11 nucleotides agree with TRBD2. V lost 2 bases, J lost 1 base, and 4 bases stayed unmatched. This CDR3 spans 16 amino acids. Germline V gene data show CDR1 as SGHTA and CDR2 as FQGNSA. The CDR3 reads CASSLSLAGGSYEQYF. The CDR3 DNA follows: TGTGCCAGCAGCTTATCCCTAGCGGGAGGATCCTACGAGCAGTACTTC.

The chain recombines TRBV27 with TRBJ2-7, with 9 bases identical to TRBD1. The CDR3 contains 13 residues. V lost 5 bases, J lost 6 bases, and 5 bases stayed unmatched. The germline gives CDR1 MNHEY, CDR2 SMNVEV (reference sequence). This CDR3 is CASSLDRGGEQYF. In DNA form, the CDR3 reads TGTGCCAGCAGTCTGGACAGGGGAGGCGAGCAGTACTTC.

The J gene is TRBJ2-3, the V gene TRBV7-3; possible D gene TRBD2, 5 bases. The length of the CDR3 is 17 residues. V was trimmed by 5 bases and J by 0 bases, leaving 18 bases between them. CDR1 SGHTA and CDR2 FQGTGA come from the germline V gene. This chain's CDR3 is CASSPRPSGLSTDTQYF. DNA for the CDR3: TGTGCCAGCAGCCCACGACCAAGCGGTCTTAGCACAGATACGCAGTATTTT.

This chain connects TRBV12-3 or TRBV12-4 to TRBJ1-1; D not certain. The V gene lost 3 bases and the J gene lost 0 bases, with 5 bases spanning the gap. CDR3 length: 13 amino acids. The CDR3 nucleotides are TGTGCCAGCAGTTTCCAGATGAACACTGAAGCTTTCTTT. Translation: CASSFQMNTEAFF.

The chain has TRBV18 and TRBJ2-1; TRBD2 matches 11 bases. Germline V gene data show CDR1 as KGHSH and CDR2 as LQKENI. The CDR3 covers 20 residues. The J segment lost 0 bases and the V segment lost 3 bases, leaving 13 bases of the junction unmatched. The CDR3 region has the DNA TGTGCCAGCTCACCCGGGACTAGCGGCCTTCTCCGGAGCTCCTACAATGAGCAGTTCTTC. It encodes CASSPGTSGLLRSSYNEQFF.

The rearrangement uses TRBV27 and TRBJ2-7, with TRBD2 identical over 13 bases. The CDR3 is 17 residues long. Germline-derived CDR1 and CDR2 are MNHEY and SMNVEV (reference sequence). The V segment lost 6 bases and the J segment 4 bases; nucleotides outside the gene matches: 12. The CDR3 region has the DNA TGTGCCAGCAGCCCGAACCCGACTAGCGGGAGGTGGTACGAGCAGTACTTC. This codes for CASSPNPTSGRWYEQYF.

The chain links TRBV6-2 or TRBV6-3 to TRBJ2-7, with D possibly TRBD2 on 5 matching bases. There are 16 residues in the CDR3. Trimming pared 6 bases from V and 0 bases from J, leaving 18 bases between. Per germline, CDR1 MNHEY and CDR2 SVGEGT. The CDR3 DNA sequence: TGTGCCAGCAGCACACCCCTCCTCGGACTCTCCTACGAGCAGTACTTC. Protein product: CASSTPLLGLSYEQYF.

V usage is TRBV5-1 and J usage is TRBJ2-5, with 9 nucleotides matching TRBD2. J lost 1 base, V lost 0 bases, and 4 bases had no gene match. Germline assignment: CDR1 SGHRS and CDR2 YFSETQ. The CDR3 contains 16 residues. The CDR3, as DNA: TGCGCCAGCAGCTTGGGATCTAGCGGGATCCAAGAGACCCAGTACTTC. Amino acid sequence: CASSLGSSGIQETQYF.

The chain is built from TRBV12-5 and TRBJ2-2; 9 bases match TRBD2. The CDR3 consists of 17 residues. CDR1 LGHNT and CDR2 FRNRAP come from the germline V gene. With V trimmed by 1 base and J by 3 bases, 6 bases remained unmatched. This CDR3 is CASGLGGGRAHTGELFF. In DNA, the CDR3 is TGTGCTAGTGGTTTGGGGGGCGGGAGGGCCCACACCGGGGAGCTGTTTTTT.

This rearrangement joins TRBV15 to TRBJ2-3, with D possibly matching TRBD2 (6 bases). CDR1 and CDR2 (germline): LNHNV, YYDKDF (reference sequence). Trimming shortened V by 3 bases and J by 4 bases, and 11 bases separated the two germline ends. This CDR3 spans 14 amino acids. The CDR3 loop is CATSREGPADTQYF. The CDR3 DNA reads TGTGCCACCAGCAGGGAGGGGCCAGCAGATACGCAGTATTTT.

This clone was observed many times. V usage is TRBV27 and J usage is TRBJ1-6; no firm D call. Trimming took off 5 bases at V and 6 bases at J, with 11 bases between the two ends. CDR3 length: 14 residues. The V gene's germline CDR1 is MNHEY and CDR2 SMNVEV (reference sequence). The CDR3 DNA reads as TGTGCCAGCAGTCTAACAGATGCTAATTCACCCCTCCACTTT. Translation gives CASSLTDANSPLHF.